What follows are 15 T cell receptor beta chains derived from one specimen sequenced in a study of technical replicates of blood from several donors. Sequenced by immunoSEQ multiplex PCR; TCRdb stores in-frame clones only, minus some. The data hold tens of thousands of clones, with roughly 94% observed a single time. The sample taken for sequencing was T cells isolated from PBMCs. The receptors here all came from a human donor in good health.

J is TRBJ1-1 and V is TRBV5-1; D is uncertain. Between the trimmed V and J ends, which lost 2 bases and 5 bases, there was a span of 13 bases. The CDR3 runs to 14 residues. Germline V gives CDR1 SGHRS, CDR2 YFSETQ. CDR3 DNA: TGCGCCAGCAGCTTCGATCCGCGGAGGACTGAAGCTTTCTTT. Translated, it gives CASSFDPRRTEAFF. The complete variable domain, with remaining parts taken from reference TRBV5-1 and TRBJ1-1, reads KAGVTQTPRYLIKTRGQQVTLSCSPISGHRSVSWYQQTPGQGLQFLFEYFSETQRNKGNFPGRFSGRQFSNSRSEMNVSTLELGDSALYLCASSFDPRRTEAFFGQGTRLTVV.

CDR3 sequence (DNA): TGTGCCAGCACTCTTGAGCCCGGATCGGGAGGTAACTATGGCTACACCTTC. This sequence encodes CASTLEPGSGGNYGYTF. The chain uses TRBV28 and TRBJ1-2, with no clear D. The CDR3 consists of 17 residues. Germline V lookup: CDR1 MDHEN, CDR2 SYDVKM. The ends were cut back, 7 bases at V and 1 base at J, with 22 bases in the middle.

The rearrangement uses TRBV7-2 and TRBJ2-7, with no clear D. Trimming removed 7 bases from V and 1 base from J, with 20 bases in between. Germline CDR1 and CDR2: SGHTA and FQGNSA. The CDR3 has 16 amino acids. The CDR3: CASTSQVGPGSYEQYF. The CDR3 DNA follows: TGTGCCAGCACTTCCCAAGTCGGCCCCGGGTCCTACGAGCAGTACTTC.

The rearrangement links TRBV2 to TRBJ1-4; no reliable D call. Looked up from germline, CDR1 is SNHLY and CDR2 is FYNNEI. CDR3 length equals 14 residues. The V end lost 6 bases, the J end lost 0 bases, and 8 bases lay between the germline ends. CDR3 bases: TGTGCCAGCAGCGAGGGCGCAACTAATGAAAAACTGTTTTTT. Amino acids: CASSEGATNEKLFF. The full variable domain, completed using reference TRBV2 and TRBJ1-4, is EPEVTQTPSHQVTQMGQEVILRCVPISNHLYFYWYRQILGQKVEFLVSFYNNEISEKSEIFDDQFSVERPDGSNFTLKIRSTKLEDSAMYFCASSEGATNEKLFFGSGTQLSVL.

The rearrangement uses TRBV13 and TRBJ1-6, with a tentative D call TRBD1 (6 bases). Trimming took off 3 bases at V and 7 bases at J, with 10 bases between the two ends. The CDR3 runs 14 residues. Germline V gene data show CDR1 as PRHDT and CDR2 as FYEKMQ (reference sequence). The CDR3 DNA is TGTGCCAGCAGCTTTACAGGGTCAAATTCACCCCTCCACTTT. As protein: CASSFTGSNSPLHF.

The rearrangement uses TRBV6-1 and TRBJ2-6, with D possibly being TRBD2 (5 bases). CDR1 is MNHNS, CDR2 SASEGT, per germline. The germline V and J ends were trimmed by 1 base and 0 bases, with 10 bases remaining between them. The CDR3 length is 17 residues. DNA for the CDR3: TGTGCCAGCAGTGAAGTAGGAGGTATCTCTGGGGCCAACGTCCTGACTTTC. Translating it yields CASSEVGGISGANVLTF.

This clone was detected once. The chain uses TRBV6-1 and TRBJ2-1; 9 positions match TRBD1. The CDR3 consists of 13 residues. Germline-derived CDR1 and CDR2 are MNHNS and SASEGT. Trimming at V came to 8 bases and at J to 10 bases, leaving 9 bases not matched to a gene. In nucleotides, the CDR3 is TGTGCCAGCCGAAGGACAGGGGAGCGCGAGCAGTTCTTC. As protein: CASRRTGEREQFF.

This chain connects TRBV5-1 to TRBJ1-2; D is undetermined. V lost 2 bases, J lost 8 bases, and 13 bases lay in between. The germline gives CDR1 SGHRS, CDR2 YFSETQ. The CDR3 consists of 13 residues. Here the CDR3 DNA reads TGCGCCAGCAGCTTCGCCCAGTCACAGGGCTACACCTTC. Encoded protein: CASSFAQSQGYTF.

The gene calls are TRBV28 and TRBJ2-3; 11 nucleotides align to TRBD2. Germline CDR1 MDHEN, CDR2 SYDVKM. With V trimmed by 5 bases and J by 3 bases, 10 bases remained unmatched. This CDR3 comprises 17 residues. CDR3 region: CASSPDTSGRFTDTQYF. The CDR3 DNA sequence: TGTGCCAGCAGTCCAGACACTAGCGGGAGATTTACAGATACGCAGTATTTT. The complete variable domain, with remaining parts taken from reference TRBV28 and TRBJ2-3, reads DVKVTQSSRYLVKRTGEKVFLECVQDMDHENMFWYRQDPGLGLRLIYFSYDVKMKEKGDIPEGYSVSREKKERFSLILESASTNQTSMYLCASSPDTSGRFTDTQYFGPGTRLTVL.

V usage is TRBV7-9 and J usage is TRBJ2-2; D is perhaps TRBD1 (5 bases). Germline CDR1 SEHNR, CDR2 FQNEAQ (reference sequence). The V and J ends lost 4 bases and 3 bases respectively, with 12 bases between them. This CDR3 has 15 amino acids. CDR3 nucleotide sequence: TGTGCCAGCAGCTCCAAGGGGTTAGACACCGGGGAGCTGTTTTTT. Translated, it gives CASSSKGLDTGELFF.

This clone was detected a few times. The J gene is TRBJ1-5, the V gene TRBV30, with D maybe TRBD1 (6 bases). Trimming left V 2 bases short and J 1 base short, with 9 bases between. CDR1 and CDR2 from the germline V gene are GTSNPN and SVGIG (reference sequence). This CDR3 comprises 14 residues. The CDR3: CAWSRGWSNQPQHF. CDR3 DNA: TGTGCCTGGAGTAGGGGGTGGAGCAATCAGCCCCAGCATTTT.

CDR3 nucleotides: TGTGCCAGCGGGCGGGACCAGCAGTATTTT. It codes for CASGRDQQYF. The V and J genes are TRBV28 and TRBJ2-3; D may be TRBD2 (6 bases). The V end lost 8 bases, the J end lost 11 bases, and 11 bases lay between the germline ends. Per the germline V gene, CDR1 is MDHEN and CDR2 is SYDVKM. The CDR3 is 10 residues long. Looking up the rest from reference TRBV28 and TRBJ2-3 gives the full variable domain: DVKVTQSSRYLVKRTGEKVFLECVQDMDHENMFWYRQDPGLGLRLIYFSYDVKMKEKGDIPEGYSVSREKKERFSLILESASTNQTSMYLCASGRDQQYFGPGTRLTVL.

The genes are TRBV5-1 and TRBJ2-2, with D maybe TRBD1 (6 bases). Germline CDR1 is SGHRS and CDR2 is YFSETQ. The CDR3 has 13 amino acids. With 0 bases removed from V and 6 bases from J, the gap between germline ends came to 6 bases. The CDR3 protein is CASSLDRAGELFF. As DNA, the CDR3 is TGCGCCAGCAGCTTGGACAGGGCCGGGGAGCTGTTTTTT.

This rearrangement joins TRBV11-2 to TRBJ2-1, with D perhaps matching TRBD2 (5 bases). V lost 7 bases and J 2 bases, leaving 15 bases between the germline ends. The CDR3 consists of 15 residues. CDR1 and CDR2 (germline): SGHAT, FQNNGV. CDR3 nucleotide sequence: TGTGCCAGCACCAAAGGTGGGAGTACCTACAATGAGCAGTTCTTC. Its protein is CASTKGGSTYNEQFF.

This chain connects TRBV5-4 to TRBJ2-7, with D possibly TRBD1 on 5 matching bases. This CDR3 has 14 residues. Trimming took off 0 bases at V and 4 bases at J, with 11 bases between the two ends. In germline, CDR1 is SGHNT, CDR2 YYREEE (reference sequence). CDR3 amino acids: CASSLGWGQYEQYF. In DNA, the CDR3 is TGTGCCAGCAGCTTGGGCTGGGGCCAGTACGAGCAGTACTTC.